The 7 T cell receptor beta chains presented below share a single source sample, sequenced in a study of OX40 agonist ivuxolimab in advanced cancers. Clones were read by immunoSEQ multiplex PCR, and TCRdb kept only the in-frame ones, dropping some. This repertoire shows tens of thousands of clones, over 60% found once; its top ten account for around 2.7%. Material: CD4+ or CD8+ T cells sorted from blood, obtained in a trial of the OX40 agonist ivuxolimab. The origin of the receptors is an adult with an advanced solid tumor such as melanoma, head and neck, liver or kidney cancer.

Only one count was recorded for this clone. The DNA of the CDR3 is TGTGCCAGCAGGAACACCCGACGCGGCGCTGAAGCTTTCTTT. As protein: CASRNTRRGAEAFF. The V gene is TRBV28, the J gene TRBJ1-1; unclear D gene. V was trimmed by 6 bases and J by 6 bases, leaving 17 bases between them. CDR1 is MDHEN and CDR2 is SYDVKM in the germline V gene. The length of the CDR3 is 14 residues.

This clone was counted a single time. This rearrangement joins TRBV6-1 to TRBJ2-5, with D unresolved. The CDR3 has 14 residues. With 5 bases removed from V and 2 bases from J, the gap between germline ends came to 12 bases. In germline, CDR1 is MNHNS, CDR2 SASEGT. The CDR3 here is CASSQGRLQETQYF. The CDR3 region has the DNA TGTGCCAGCAGTCAAGGACGGCTTCAAGAGACCCAGTACTTC.

This chain joins TRBV2 and TRBJ2-3; 8 nucleotides line up with TRBD2. Germline CDR1 is SNHLY and CDR2 is FYNNEI. V was pared by 8 bases and J by 6 bases, with 10 bases of the junction left unmatched. There are 14 residues in the CDR3. In DNA, the CDR3 is TGTGCCAGCGGGGGCTCCAAGCGGGGGGATACGCAGTATTTT. The encoded protein is CASGGSKRGDTQYF.

The rearrangement links TRBV11-2 to TRBJ2-2, with 7 bases fitting TRBD1. The V and J ends lost 6 bases and 2 bases, in that order; junction bases with no gene match: 6. The germline V gene encodes CDR1 SGHAT and CDR2 FQNNGV. This CDR3 has 15 amino acids. The CDR3 coding sequence is TGTGCCAGCAGTAAAACAGGGGCCAACACCGGGGAGCTGTTTTTT. It encodes CASSKTGANTGELFF.

This rearrangement joins TRBV2 to TRBJ2-5; tentative D call: TRBD1 (6 bases). Germline loops: CDR1 SNHLY, CDR2 FYNNEI. CDR3 length equals 10 residues. CDR3 protein: CATGTKTQYF. DNA of the CDR3: TGTGCTACAGGGACGAAGACCCAGTACTTC.

Regarding this clone: Other DNA sequences in this sample translate to the same CDR3. The chain uses TRBV29-1 and TRBJ1-2; tentatively, D is TRBD1 (5 bases). Germline V CDR1 and CDR2: SQVTM, ANQGSEA. The CDR3 runs to 12 residues. The V end was cut by 0 bases, the J end by 8 bases, with 10 bases between. CDR3: CSVEEGGGGYTF. CDR3 bases: TGCAGCGTTGAAGAGGGGGGGGGAGGCTACACCTTC.

The chain links TRBV2 to TRBJ1-2; unclear D gene. The CDR3 sequence is 14 residues long. Trimming cost V 4 bases and J 0 bases, with 9 bases left between them. Germline-derived CDR1 and CDR2 are SNHLY and FYNNEI. The CDR3, as DNA: TGTGCCAGCAGTGGGGTGGTAGCTAACTATGGCTACACCTTC. Its translation is CASSGVVANYGYTF. The full variable domain, its missing parts supplied by reference TRBV2 and TRBJ1-2, is EPEVTQTPSHQVTQMGQEVILRCVPISNHLYFYWYRQILGQKVEFLVSFYNNEISEKSEIFDDQFSVERPDGSNFTLKIRSTKLEDSAMYFCASSGVVANYGYTFGSGTRLTVV.